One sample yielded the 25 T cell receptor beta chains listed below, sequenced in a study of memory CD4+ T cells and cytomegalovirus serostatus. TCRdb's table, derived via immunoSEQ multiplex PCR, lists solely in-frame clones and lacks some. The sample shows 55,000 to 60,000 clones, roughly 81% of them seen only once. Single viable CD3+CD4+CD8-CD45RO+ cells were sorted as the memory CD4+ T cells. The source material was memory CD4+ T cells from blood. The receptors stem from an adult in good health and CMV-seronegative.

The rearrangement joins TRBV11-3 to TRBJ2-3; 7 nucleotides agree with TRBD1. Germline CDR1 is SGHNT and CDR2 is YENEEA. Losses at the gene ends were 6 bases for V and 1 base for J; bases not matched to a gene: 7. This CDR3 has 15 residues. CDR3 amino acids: CASSRPGTGTDTQYF. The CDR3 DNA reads TGTGCCAGCAGTCGACCCGGGACAGGCACAGATACGCAGTATTTT.

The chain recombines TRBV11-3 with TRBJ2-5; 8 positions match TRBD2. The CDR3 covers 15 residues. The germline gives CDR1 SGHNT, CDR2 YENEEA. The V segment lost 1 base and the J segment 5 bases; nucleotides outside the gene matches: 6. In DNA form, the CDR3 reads TGTGCCAGCAGCTTAGGATTCCGGGGGGGGGAGACCCAGTACTTC. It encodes CASSLGFRGGETQYF.

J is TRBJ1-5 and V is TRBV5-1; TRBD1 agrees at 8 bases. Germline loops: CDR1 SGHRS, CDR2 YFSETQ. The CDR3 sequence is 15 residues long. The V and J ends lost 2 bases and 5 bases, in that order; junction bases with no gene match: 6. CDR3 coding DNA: TGCGCCAGCAGCTTTGGACAGGGAGGGCATCAGCCCCAGCATTTT. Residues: CASSFGQGGHQPQHF. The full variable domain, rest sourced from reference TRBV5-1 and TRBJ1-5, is KAGVTQTPRYLIKTRGQQVTLSCSPISGHRSVSWYQQTPGQGLQFLFEYFSETQRNKGNFPGRFSGRQFSNSRSEMNVSTLELGDSALYLCASSFGQGGHQPQHFGDGTRLSIL.

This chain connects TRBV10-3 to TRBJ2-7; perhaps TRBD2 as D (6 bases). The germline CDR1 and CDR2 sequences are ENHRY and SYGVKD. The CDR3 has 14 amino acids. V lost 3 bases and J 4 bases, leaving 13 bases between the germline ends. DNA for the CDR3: TGTGCCATCAGTGAACCAGCGGGCACTTACGAGCAGTACTTC. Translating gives CAISEPAGTYEQYF.

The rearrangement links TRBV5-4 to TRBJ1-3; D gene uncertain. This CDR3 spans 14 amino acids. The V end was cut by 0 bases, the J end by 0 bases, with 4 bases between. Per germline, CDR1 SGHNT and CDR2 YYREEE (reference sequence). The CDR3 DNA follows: TGTGCCAGCAGCTTGGGCAACTCTGGAAACACCATATATTTT. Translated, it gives CASSLGNSGNTIYF.

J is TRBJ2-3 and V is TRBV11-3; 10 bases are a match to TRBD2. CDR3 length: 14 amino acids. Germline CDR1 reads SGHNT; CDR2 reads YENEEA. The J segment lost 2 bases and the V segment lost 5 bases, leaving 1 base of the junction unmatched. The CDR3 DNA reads TGTGCCAGCAGCACTAGCGGGATCACAGATACGCAGTATTTT. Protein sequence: CASSTSGITDTQYF.

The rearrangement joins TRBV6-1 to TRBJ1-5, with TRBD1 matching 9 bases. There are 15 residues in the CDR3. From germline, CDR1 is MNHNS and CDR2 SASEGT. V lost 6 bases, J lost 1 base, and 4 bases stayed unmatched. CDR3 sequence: CASRMGQGSNQPQHF. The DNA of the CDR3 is TGTGCCAGCAGGATGGGACAGGGAAGCAATCAGCCCCAGCATTTT.

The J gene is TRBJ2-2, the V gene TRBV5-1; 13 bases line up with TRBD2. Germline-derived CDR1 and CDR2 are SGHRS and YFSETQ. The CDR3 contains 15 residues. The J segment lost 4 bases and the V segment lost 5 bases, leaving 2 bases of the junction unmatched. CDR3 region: CASSGTSGATGELFF. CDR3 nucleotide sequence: TGCGCCAGCAGTGGGACTAGCGGGGCCACCGGGGAGCTGTTTTTT.

This CDR3 reads CASSTHSLYGYTF. CDR3 sequence (DNA): TGTGCCAGCAGTACCCACAGTCTCTATGGCTACACCTTC. The chain joins TRBV6-6 to TRBJ1-2; the D is unclear. CDR3 size: 13 residues. With 5 bases removed from V and 4 bases from J, the gap between germline ends came to 11 bases. Germline loops: CDR1 MNHNY, CDR2 SVGAGI (reference sequence).

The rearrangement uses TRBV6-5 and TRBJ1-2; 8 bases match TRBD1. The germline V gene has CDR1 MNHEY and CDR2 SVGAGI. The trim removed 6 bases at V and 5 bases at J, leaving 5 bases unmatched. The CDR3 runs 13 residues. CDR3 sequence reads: CASSLQGGYGYTF. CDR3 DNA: TGTGCCAGCAGCCTACAGGGGGGATATGGCTACACCTTC.

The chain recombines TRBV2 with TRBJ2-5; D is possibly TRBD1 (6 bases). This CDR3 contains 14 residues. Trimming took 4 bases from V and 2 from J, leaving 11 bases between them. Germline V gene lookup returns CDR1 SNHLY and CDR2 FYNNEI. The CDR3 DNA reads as TGTGCCAGCAGTGTAGGGGGTGGACAAGAGACCCAGTACTTC. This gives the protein CASSVGGGQETQYF.

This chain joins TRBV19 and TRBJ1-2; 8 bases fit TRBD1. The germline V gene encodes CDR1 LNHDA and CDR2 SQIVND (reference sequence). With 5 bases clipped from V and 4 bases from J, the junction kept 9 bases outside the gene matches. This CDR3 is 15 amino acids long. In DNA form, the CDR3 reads TGTGCCAGTAGTGTTGCGGGGACAGGAGGCTATGGCTACACCTTC. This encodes CASSVAGTGGYGYTF.

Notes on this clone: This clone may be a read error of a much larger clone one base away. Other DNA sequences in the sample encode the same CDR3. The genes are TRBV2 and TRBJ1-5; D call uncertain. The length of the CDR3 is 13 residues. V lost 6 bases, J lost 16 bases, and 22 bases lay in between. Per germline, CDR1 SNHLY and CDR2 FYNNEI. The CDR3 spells CASRVSIMDRFHF. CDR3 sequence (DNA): TGTGCCAGCAGAGTCTCGATCATGGACCGATTTCATTTT.

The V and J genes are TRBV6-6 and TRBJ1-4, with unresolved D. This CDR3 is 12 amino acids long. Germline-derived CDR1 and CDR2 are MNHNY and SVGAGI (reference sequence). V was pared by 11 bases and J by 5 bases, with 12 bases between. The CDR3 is CASGWRNEKLFF. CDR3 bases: TGTGCCTCCGGATGGAGGAATGAAAAACTGTTTTTT.

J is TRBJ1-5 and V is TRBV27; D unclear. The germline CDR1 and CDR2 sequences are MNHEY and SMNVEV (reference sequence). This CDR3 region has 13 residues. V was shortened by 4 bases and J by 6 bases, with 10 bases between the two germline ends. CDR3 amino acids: CASSYDFSQPQHF. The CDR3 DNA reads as TGTGCCAGCAGTTACGATTTCAGTCAGCCCCAGCATTTT.

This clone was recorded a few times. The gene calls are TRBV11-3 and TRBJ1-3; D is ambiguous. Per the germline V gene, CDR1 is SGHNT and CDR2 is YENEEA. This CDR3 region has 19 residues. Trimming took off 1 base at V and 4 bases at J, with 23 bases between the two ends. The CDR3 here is CASSLVGDGLWRYGNTIYF. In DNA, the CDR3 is TGTGCCAGCAGCTTAGTCGGTGACGGCCTCTGGAGATACGGAAACACCATATATTTT.

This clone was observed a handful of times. The CDR3 protein is CAISSPTGGKEKLFF. The CDR3 DNA reads TGTGCCATCAGTTCCCCAACAGGGGGGAAAGAAAAACTGTTTTTT. This chain connects TRBV10-3 to TRBJ1-4; 8 bases align to TRBD1. CDR1 and CDR2 from the germline V gene are ENHRY and SYGVKD. The V gene end was trimmed by 5 bases and the J gene end by 8 bases; junction bases not matched to a gene: 10. The CDR3 sequence is 15 residues long.

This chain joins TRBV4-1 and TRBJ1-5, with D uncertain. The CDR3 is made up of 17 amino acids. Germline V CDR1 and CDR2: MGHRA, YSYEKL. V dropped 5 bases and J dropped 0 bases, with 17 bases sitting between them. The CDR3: CASSLKLPGNSNQPQHF. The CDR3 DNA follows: TGCGCCAGCAGCTTGAAGCTGCCGGGAAATAGCAATCAGCCCCAGCATTTT.

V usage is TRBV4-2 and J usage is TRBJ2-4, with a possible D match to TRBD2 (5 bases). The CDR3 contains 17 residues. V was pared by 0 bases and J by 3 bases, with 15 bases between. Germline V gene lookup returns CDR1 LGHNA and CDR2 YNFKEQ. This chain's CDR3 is CASSQDLPGSGKNIQYF. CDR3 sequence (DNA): TGTGCCAGCAGCCAAGATCTGCCGGGGTCGGGCAAAAACATTCAGTACTTC.

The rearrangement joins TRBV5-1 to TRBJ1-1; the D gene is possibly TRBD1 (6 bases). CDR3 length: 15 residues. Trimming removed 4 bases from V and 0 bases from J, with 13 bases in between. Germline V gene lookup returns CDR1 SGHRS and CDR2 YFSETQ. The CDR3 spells CASSPLGQLNTEAFF. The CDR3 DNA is TGCGCCAGCAGCCCTCTAGGACAGCTGAACACTGAAGCTTTCTTT.

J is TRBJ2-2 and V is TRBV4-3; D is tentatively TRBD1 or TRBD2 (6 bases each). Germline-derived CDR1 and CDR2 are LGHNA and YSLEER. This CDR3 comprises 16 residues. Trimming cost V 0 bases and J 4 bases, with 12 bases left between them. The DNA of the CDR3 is TGCGCCAGCAGCCAAGAACTGGGGGGCCGCACCGGGGAGCTGTTTTTT. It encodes CASSQELGGRTGELFF.

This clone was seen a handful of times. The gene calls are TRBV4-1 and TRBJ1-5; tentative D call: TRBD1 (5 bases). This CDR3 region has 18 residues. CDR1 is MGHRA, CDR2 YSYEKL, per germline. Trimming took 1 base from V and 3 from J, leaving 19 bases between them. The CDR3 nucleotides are TGCGCCAGCAGCCAAGTGTTAGGGACGGCGGGCCTCAATCAGCCCCAGCATTTT. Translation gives CASSQVLGTAGLNQPQHF.

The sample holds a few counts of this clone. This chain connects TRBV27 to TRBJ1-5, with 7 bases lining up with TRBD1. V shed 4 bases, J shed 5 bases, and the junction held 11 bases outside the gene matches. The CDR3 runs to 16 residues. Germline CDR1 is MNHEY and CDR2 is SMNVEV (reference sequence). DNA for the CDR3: TGTGCCAGCAGTTCCATGTCGACAGGGCAGTATCAGCCCCAGCATTTT. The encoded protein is CASSSMSTGQYQPQHF.

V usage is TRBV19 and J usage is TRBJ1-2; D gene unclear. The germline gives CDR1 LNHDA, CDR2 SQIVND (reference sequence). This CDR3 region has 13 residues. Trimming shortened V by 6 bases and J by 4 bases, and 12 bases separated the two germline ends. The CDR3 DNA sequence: TGTGCCAGTAGACCACCGGCAGGCTATGGCTACACCTTC. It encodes CASRPPAGYGYTF. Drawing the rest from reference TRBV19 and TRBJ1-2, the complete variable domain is DGGITQSPKYLFRKEGQNVTLSCEQNLNHDAMYWYRQDPGQGLRLIYYSQIVNDFQKGDIAEGYSVSREKKESFPLTVTSAQKNPTAFYLCASRPPAGYGYTFGSGTRLTVV.

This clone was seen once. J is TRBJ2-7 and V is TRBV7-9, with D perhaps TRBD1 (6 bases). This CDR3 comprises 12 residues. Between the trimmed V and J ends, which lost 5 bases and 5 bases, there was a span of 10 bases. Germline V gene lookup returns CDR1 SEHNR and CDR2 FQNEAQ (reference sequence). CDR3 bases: TGTGCCAGCAGCAAAAACAGGGACGAGCAGTACTTC. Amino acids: CASSKNRDEQYF.